This entry lists 2 T cell receptor beta chains sequenced from one sample in a study of T cells in Graves' hyperthyroidism and ophthalmopathy. The CDR3 regions of TCR beta were amplified from RNA transcripts. The HTBI set primed first-round TCR CDR3 RT-PCR. TCRdb reprocessed the multiplex PCR reads with MiXCR, giving one entry per CDR3 protein. In the table there are 600,000 or so distinct CDR3 sequences, about 17% of which are singletons. Sequencing was carried out using blood. All receptors derive from a young woman with Graves' hyperthyroidism.

This chain connects TRBV19 to TRBJ2-2; the D is unclear. The CDR3 loop spans 14 amino acids. Germline assignment: CDR1 LNHDA and CDR2 SQIVND (reference sequence). Trimming stripped 2 bases from V and 2 bases from J, with 6 bases between. CDR3 DNA: TGTGCCAGTAGTATAAACGGAAACACCGGGGAGCTGTTTTTT. Translated: CASSINGNTGELFF.

This chain uses TRBV11-2 with TRBJ2-7; TRBD2 agrees at 10 bases. This CDR3 is 15 amino acids long. V was pared by 2 bases and J by 5 bases, with 6 bases of the junction left unmatched. Germline V lookup: CDR1 SGHAT, CDR2 FQNNGV. CDR3 in DNA: TGTGCCAGCAGCTTACGGCTAGCGGGAGTTGACGAGCAGTACTTC. Protein: CASSLRLAGVDEQYF.